This TCR beta chain appears in the sequencing data of a study of blood T cell repertoires in COVID-19. Study-wide background: The analysed material was cDNA or gDNA that came from T cells, B-cell-depleted T cells, or PBMCs.

TCRdb's copy holds only in-frame clones and misses some; the assay was immunoSEQ multiplex PCR. The sample lists nearly 200,000 clones, about 80% seen once, with 6.5% to 9.5% in the top ten. Categorization into cohorts depended on clinical history that participants reported. This CDR3 contains 16 residues. The junction had 8 bases not matched to a gene; V was cut back by 1 base and J by 7 bases. Germline CDR1 KGHSH, CDR2 LQKENI. The chain is built from TRBV18 and TRBJ2-1; 9 nucleotides align to TRBD1. Material for sequencing was PBMCs or T cells enriched from blood (not recorded which). The sequence came from a man aged 35 to 55 who had recovered from COVID-19. Here the CDR3 reads CASSPLGWTGVNEQFF. The CDR3 DNA reads TGTGCCAGCTCACCACTTGGTTGGACAGGGGTTAATGAGCAGTTCTTC. The full variable domain, completed using reference TRBV18 and TRBJ2-1, is NAGVMQNPRHLVRRRGQEARLRCSPMKGHSHVYWYRQLPEEGLKFMVYLQKENIIDESGMPKERFSAEFPKEGPSILRIQQVVRGDSAAYFCASSPLGWTGVNEQFFGPGTRLTVL.